This paragraph covers one T cell receptor beta chain sequence. Clones were sequenced by immunoSEQ multiplex PCR, and TCRdb holds only the in-frame ones, with some missing. The sample has about 35,000 clones, around 80% seen once; the top ten hold around 2.1%. The ends lost 3 bases at V and 5 bases at J; junction bases unmatched: 5. CDR3 size: 15 residues. Germline V gives CDR1 SGHNT, CDR2 YYREEE (reference sequence). The sample comes from a study of STAT5B mutations in CD4+ large granular lymphocyte leukemia. Sequenced sample: CD4+ T cells from blood buffy coats. The TCR comes from a human donor in good health. V and J are TRBV5-4 and TRBJ2-3; 11 nucleotides match TRBD1. The CDR3 region is CASSSRTGGVDTQYF. The CDR3 nucleotides are TGTGCCAGCAGCTCGAGGACAGGGGGCGTAGATACGCAGTATTTT.